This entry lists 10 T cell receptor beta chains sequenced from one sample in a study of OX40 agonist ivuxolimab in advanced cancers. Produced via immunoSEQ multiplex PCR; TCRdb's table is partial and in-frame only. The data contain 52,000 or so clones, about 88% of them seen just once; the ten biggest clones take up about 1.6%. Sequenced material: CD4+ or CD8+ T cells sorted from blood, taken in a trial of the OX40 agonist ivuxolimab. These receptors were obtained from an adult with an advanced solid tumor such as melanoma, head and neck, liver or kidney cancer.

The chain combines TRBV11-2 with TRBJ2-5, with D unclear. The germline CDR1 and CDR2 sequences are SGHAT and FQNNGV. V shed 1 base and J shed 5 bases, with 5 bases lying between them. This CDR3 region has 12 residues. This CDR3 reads CASSLGAETQYF. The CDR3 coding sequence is TGTGCCAGCAGCTTAGGGGCGGAGACCCAGTACTTC.

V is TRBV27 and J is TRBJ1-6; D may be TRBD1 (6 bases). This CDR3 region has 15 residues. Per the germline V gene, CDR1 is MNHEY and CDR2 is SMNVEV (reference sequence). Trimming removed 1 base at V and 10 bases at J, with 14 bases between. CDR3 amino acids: CASSLWGQGNSPLHF. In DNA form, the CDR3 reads TGTGCCAGCAGTTTATGGGGGCAGGGGAACTCACCCCTCCACTTT.

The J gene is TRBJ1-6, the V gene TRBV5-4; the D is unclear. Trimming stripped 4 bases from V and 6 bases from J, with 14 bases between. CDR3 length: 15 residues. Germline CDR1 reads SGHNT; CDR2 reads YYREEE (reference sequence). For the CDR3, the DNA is TGTGCCAGCAGCCAAAAGGCGGGTGGTAATTCACCCCTCCACTTT. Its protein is CASSQKAGGNSPLHF.

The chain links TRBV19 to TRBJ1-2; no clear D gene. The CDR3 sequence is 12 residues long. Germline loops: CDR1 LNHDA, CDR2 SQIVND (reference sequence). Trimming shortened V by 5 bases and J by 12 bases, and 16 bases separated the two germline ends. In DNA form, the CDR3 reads TGTGCCAGTAGTTCCTCCGGATGGGGAAACACCTTC. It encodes CASSSSGWGNTF.

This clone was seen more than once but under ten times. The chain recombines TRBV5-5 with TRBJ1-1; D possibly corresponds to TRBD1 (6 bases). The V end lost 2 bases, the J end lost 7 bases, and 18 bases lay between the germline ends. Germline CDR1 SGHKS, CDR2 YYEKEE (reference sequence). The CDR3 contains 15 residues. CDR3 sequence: CASSFHPRDIIEAFF. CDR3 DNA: TGTGCCAGCAGCTTTCACCCACGGGACATAATTGAAGCTTTCTTT.

As DNA, the CDR3 is TGTGCTAGTGGGCCAGTTGGGGGTTACTACGAGCAGTACTTC. Translating gives CASGPVGGYYEQYF. The chain carries TRBV12-5 and TRBJ2-7, with D possibly called TRBD1 or TRBD2 (5 bases each). Germline-derived CDR1 and CDR2 are LGHNT and FRNRAP. The CDR3 is 14 amino acids. V was pared by 6 bases and J by 3 bases, with 15 bases between.

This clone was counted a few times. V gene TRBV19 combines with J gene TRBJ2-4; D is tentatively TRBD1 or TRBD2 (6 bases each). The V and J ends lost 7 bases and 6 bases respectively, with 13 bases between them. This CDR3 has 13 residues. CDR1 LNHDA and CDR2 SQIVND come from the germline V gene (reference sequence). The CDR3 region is CASKEPGANIQYF. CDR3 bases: TGTGCCAGTAAGGAGCCGGGGGCAAACATTCAGTACTTC.

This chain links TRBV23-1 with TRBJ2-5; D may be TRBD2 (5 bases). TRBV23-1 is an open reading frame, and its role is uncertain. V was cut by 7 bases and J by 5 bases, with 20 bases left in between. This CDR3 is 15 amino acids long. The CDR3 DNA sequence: TGCGCCAGCATGTCCCTCACGGGGAGTAGCGAGACCCAGTACTTC. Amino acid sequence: CASMSLTGSSETQYF.

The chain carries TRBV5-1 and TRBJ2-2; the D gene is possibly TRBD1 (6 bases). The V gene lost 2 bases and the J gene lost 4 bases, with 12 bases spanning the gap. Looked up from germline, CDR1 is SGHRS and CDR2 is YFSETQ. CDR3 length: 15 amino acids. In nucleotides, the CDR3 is TGCGCCAGCAGCTTTGGACAGCCAATCACCGGGGAGCTGTTTTTT. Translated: CASSFGQPITGELFF.

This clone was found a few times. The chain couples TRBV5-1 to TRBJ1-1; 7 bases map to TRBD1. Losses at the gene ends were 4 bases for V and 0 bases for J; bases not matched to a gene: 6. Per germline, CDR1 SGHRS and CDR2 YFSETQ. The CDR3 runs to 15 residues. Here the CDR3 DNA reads TGCGCCAGCAGCCCCCAGGACAGGATGAACACTGAAGCTTTCTTT. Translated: CASSPQDRMNTEAFF.